These T cell receptor beta chains were read from a single sample in a study of blood T cells in healthy people across ages. From the 5' RACE reads, TCRdb called clonotypes with MiXCR, one entry per CDR3 protein. The sample yields 850,000 to 1,300,000 distinct CDR3 sequences, 40% to 50% seen once. The material sequenced was blood. These receptors were collected from a woman aged 55-75 years in good health. Each CDR3 is given with its conserved first and last residue. A D gene is named only where the DNA matches it firmly. Clone sizes are given selectively: once, few, many, or a class where the clone is expanded.

J | D | V | size | DNA | CDR3
TRBJ1-2 | TRBD1 | TRBV29-1 | few | TGCAGCGTTCTACAGGGGAGTTATGGCTACACCTTC | CSVLQGSYGYTF
TRBJ2-1 | NA | TRBV6-5 | NA | TGTGCCAGCAGTGACGGTGGAAACAATGAGCAGTTCTTC | CASSDGGNNEQFF
TRBJ2-3 | NA | TRBV19 | NA | TGTGCCAGTAGTATGTCGACACTATCCTTTAGCACAGATACGCAGTATTTT | CASSMSTLSFSTDTQYF
TRBJ2-6 | NA | TRBV20-1 | NA | TGCAGTGCTCACGCAGGGGCCCCTCACTCTGGGGCCAACGTCCTGACTTTC | CSAHAGAPHSGANVLTF
TRBJ1-2 | NA | TRBV6-6 | NA | TGTGCCAGCAAGGGGCGAGCTAACTATGGCTACACCTTC | CASKGRANYGYTF
TRBJ2-5 | NA | TRBV7-2 | few | TGTGCCAGCAGCTTAGCGCGCCTGGGCGGCAATGAGCAGTACTTC | CASSLARLGGNEQYF
TRBJ2-7 | NA | TRBV9 | NA | TGTGCCAGCAGCCCCCCGGAAAGAGCCTACGAGCAGTACTTC | CASSPPERAYEQYF
TRBJ1-6 | NA | TRBV27 | NA | TGTGCCAGCAGTCCCTGGACATTGAATAATTCACCCCTCCACTTT | CASSPWTLNNSPLHF
TRBJ1-5 | NA | TRBV6-1 | NA | TGTGCCAGCAGCGTACAACGGGACGGACAGTTCAATCAGCCCCAGCATTTT | CASSVQRDGQFNQPQHF
TRBJ2-6 | TRBD1 | TRBV25-1 | many | TGTGCCAGCAGCGAACAGGGGGCTGGGGCCAACGTCCTGACTTTC | CASSEQGAGANVLTF
TRBJ2-1 | TRBD2 | TRBV9 | NA | TGTGCCAGCAGCGTCAGCGGGGCGACTACAAATGAGCAGTTCTTC | CASSVSGATTNEQFF
TRBJ2-7 | NA | TRBV2 | few | TGTGCCAGCAGTGGAGTAAGGGCCGGGCAGGGCGAGCAGTACTTC | CASSGVRAGQGEQYF
TRBJ2-7 | NA | TRBV27 | few | TGTGCCAGCAGTTTAACAGAAACCTACGAGCAGTACTTC | CASSLTETYEQYF
TRBJ2-1 | NA | TRBV7-2 | NA | TGTGCCAGCAGCTTAGCAGCGGATGGCTGGAATGAGCAGTTCTTC | CASSLAADGWNEQFF
TRBJ2-3 | NA | TRBV12-3/TRBV12-4 | NA | TGTGCCACCCAGTTTCGAGTGGAGTTCACAGATACGCAGTATTTT | CATQFRVEFTDTQYF
TRBJ2-3 | TRBD2 | TRBV20-1 | NA | TGCAGTGCTAGAGTCGGGCGCGGGAGCGGCACAGATACGCAGTATTTT | CSARVGRGSGTDTQYF
TRBJ2-3 | NA | TRBV7-2 | few | TGTGCCAGCAGCTTTTCCATAGGGGATACGCAGTATTTT | CASSFSIGDTQYF
TRBJ2-3 | TRBD1 | TRBV9 | few | TGTGCCAGCAGCGCCAGGGGGTATGGTGGCACAGATACGCAGTATTTT | CASSARGYGGTDTQYF
TRBJ2-5 | TRBD1 | TRBV11-2 | NA | TGTGCCAGCAGCTCTTCGACAGGGGGCCACGAGACCCAGTACTTC | CASSSSTGGHETQYF
TRBJ2-5 | NA | TRBV27 | many | TGTGCCAGCAGTTTCCCCGGGGAGACCCAGTACTTC | CASSFPGETQYF
TRBJ2-7 | NA | TRBV29-1 | NA | TGCAGCGTAAGGGGTGTACTGGGAACCCCCCTCTCCTACGAGCAGTACTTC | CSVRGVLGTPLSYEQYF
TRBJ2-1 | NA | TRBV27 | NA | TGTGCCAGCAGTTTATCGGCAGGGAGGACCTACAATGAGCAGTTCTTC | CASSLSAGRTYNEQFF